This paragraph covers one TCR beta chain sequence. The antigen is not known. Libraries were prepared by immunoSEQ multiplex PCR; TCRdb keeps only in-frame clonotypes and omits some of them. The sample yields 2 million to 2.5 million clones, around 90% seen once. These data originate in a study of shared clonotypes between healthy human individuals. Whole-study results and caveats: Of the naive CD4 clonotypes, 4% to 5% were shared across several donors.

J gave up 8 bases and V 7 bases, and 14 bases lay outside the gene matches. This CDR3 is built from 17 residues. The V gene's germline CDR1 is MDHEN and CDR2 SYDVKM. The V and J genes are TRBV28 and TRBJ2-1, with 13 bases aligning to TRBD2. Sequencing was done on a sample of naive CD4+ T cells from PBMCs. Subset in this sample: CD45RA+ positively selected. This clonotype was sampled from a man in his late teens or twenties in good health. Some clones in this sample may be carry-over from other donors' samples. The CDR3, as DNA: TGTGCCAGCACCCGGGGACTAGCGGGACCCGGGGTCTATGAGCAGTTCTTC. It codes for CASTRGLAGPGVYEQFF.